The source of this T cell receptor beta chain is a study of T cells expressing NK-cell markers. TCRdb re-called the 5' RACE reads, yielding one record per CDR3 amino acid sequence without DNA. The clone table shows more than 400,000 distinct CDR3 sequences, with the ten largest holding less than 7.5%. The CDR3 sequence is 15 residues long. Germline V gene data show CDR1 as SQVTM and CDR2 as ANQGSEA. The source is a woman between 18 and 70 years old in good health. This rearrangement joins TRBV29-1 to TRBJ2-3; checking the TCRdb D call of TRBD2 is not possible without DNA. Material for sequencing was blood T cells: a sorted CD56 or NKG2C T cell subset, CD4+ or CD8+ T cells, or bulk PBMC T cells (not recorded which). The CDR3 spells CSVDGGPSPTDTQYF.